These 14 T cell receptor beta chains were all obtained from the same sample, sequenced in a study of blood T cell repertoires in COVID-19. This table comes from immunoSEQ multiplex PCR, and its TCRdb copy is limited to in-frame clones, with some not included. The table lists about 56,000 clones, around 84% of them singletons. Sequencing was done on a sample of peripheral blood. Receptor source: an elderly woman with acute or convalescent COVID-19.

As DNA, the CDR3 is TGTGCCAGCAGCTTGGTAACAGTTAGCAATCAGCCCCAGCATTTT. This sequence encodes CASSLVTVSNQPQHF. The chain has TRBV5-8 and TRBJ1-5; D is uncertain. V dropped 0 bases and J dropped 0 bases, with 7 bases sitting between them. Germline CDR1 SGHTS, CDR2 YDEGEE. CDR3 length: 15 residues.

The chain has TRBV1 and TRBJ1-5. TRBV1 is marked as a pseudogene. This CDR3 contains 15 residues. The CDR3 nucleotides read TGCACCAGCAGCCGAGACGGGGGGCCCAATCAGCCCCAGCATTTT. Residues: CTSSRDGGPNQPQHF.

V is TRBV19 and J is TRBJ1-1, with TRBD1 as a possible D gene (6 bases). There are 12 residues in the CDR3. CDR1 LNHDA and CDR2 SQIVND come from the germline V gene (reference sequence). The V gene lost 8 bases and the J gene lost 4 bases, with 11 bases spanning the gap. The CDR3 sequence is CASAQGGTEAFF. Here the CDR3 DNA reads TGTGCCAGTGCACAGGGCGGCACTGAAGCTTTCTTT.

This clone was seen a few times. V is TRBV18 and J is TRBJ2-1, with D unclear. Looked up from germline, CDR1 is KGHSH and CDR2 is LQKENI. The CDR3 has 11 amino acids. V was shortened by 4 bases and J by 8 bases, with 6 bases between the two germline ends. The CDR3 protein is CASSLTDEQFF. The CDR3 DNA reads TGTGCCAGCTCACTCACGGATGAGCAGTTCTTC.

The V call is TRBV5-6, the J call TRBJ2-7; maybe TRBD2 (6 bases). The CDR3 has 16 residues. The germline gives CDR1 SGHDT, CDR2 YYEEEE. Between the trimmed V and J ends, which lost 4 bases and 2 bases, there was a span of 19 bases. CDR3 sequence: CASSAVGEEVTYEQYF. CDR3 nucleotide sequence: TGTGCCAGCAGCGCAGTGGGGGAGGAGGTTACCTACGAGCAGTACTTC. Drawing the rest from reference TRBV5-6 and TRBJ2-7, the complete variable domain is DAGVTQSPTHLIKTRGQQVTLRCSPKSGHDTVSWYQQALGQGPQFIFQYYEEEERQRGNFPDRFSGHQFPNYSSELNVNALLLGDSALYLCASSAVGEEVTYEQYFGPGTRLTVT.

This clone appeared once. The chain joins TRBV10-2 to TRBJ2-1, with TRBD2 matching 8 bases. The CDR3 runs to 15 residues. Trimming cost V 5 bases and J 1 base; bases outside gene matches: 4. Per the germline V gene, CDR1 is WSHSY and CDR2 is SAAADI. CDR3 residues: CASSRAGGSYNEQFF. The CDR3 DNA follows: TGCGCCAGCAGTCGTGCGGGGGGATCCTACAATGAGCAGTTCTTC.

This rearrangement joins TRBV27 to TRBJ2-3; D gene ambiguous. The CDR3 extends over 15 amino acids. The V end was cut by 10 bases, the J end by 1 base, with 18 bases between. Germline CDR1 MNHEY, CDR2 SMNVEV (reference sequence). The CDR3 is CATRRRDPGTDTQYF. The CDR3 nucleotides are TGTGCCACCCGCCGGAGAGACCCTGGCACAGATACGCAGTATTTT.

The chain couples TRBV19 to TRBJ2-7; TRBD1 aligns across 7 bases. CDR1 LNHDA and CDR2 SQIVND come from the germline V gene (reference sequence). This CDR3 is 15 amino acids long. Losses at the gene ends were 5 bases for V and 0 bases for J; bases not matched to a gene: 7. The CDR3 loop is CASSLGQDSSYEQYF. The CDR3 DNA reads TGTGCCAGTAGTCTTGGACAGGATAGCTCCTACGAGCAGTACTTC.

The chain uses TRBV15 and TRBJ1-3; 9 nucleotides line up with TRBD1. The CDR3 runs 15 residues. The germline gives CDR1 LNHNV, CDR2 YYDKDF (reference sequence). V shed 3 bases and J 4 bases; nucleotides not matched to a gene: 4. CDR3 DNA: TGTGCCACCAGCAGGGGGACAGGGAAGGGAAACACCATATATTTT. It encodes CATSRGTGKGNTIYF.

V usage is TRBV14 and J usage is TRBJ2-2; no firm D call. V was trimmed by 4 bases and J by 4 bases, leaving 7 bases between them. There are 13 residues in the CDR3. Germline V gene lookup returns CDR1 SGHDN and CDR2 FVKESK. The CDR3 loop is CASSLLPTGELFF. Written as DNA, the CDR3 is TGTGCCAGCAGCCTTCTCCCCACCGGGGAGCTGTTTTTT.

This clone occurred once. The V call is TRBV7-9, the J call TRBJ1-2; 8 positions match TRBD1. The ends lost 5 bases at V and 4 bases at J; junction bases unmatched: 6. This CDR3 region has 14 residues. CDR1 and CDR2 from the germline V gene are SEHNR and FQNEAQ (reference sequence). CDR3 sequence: CASSPGQGAYGYTF. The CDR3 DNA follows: TGTGCCAGCAGCCCCGGACAGGGCGCCTATGGCTACACCTTC. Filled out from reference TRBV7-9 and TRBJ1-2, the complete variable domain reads DTGVSQNPRHKITKRGQNVTFRCDPISEHNRLYWYRQTLGQGPEFLTYFQNEAQLEKSRLLSDRFSAERPKGSFSTLEIQRTEQGDSAMYLCASSPGQGAYGYTFGSGTRLTVV.

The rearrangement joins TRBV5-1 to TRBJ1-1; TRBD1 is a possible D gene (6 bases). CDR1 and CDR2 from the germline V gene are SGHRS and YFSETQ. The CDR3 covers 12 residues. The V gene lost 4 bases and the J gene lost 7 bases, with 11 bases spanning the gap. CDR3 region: CASSGDRREAFF. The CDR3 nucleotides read TGCGCCAGCAGCGGAGACAGGCGTGAAGCTTTCTTT.

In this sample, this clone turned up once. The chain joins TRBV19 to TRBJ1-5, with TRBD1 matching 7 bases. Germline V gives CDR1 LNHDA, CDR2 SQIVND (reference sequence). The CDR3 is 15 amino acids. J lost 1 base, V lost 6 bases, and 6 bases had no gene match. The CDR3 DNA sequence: TGTGCCAGTAGCCCGACAGGGCAAAGCAATCAGCCCCAGCATTTT. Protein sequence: CASSPTGQSNQPQHF.

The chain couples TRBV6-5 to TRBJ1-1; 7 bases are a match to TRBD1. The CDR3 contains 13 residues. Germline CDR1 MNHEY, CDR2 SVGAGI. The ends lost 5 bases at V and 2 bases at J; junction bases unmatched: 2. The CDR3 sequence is CASSRQGNTEAFF. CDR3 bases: TGTGCCAGCAGTAGACAGGGAAACACTGAAGCTTTCTTT.